Listed below are T cell receptor beta chains from one sample, sequenced in a study of shared clonotypes between healthy human individuals. Sequenced by immunoSEQ multiplex PCR; TCRdb stores in-frame clones only, minus some. The sample carries approximately 2.4 million clones, around 95% recorded once. Sequenced input: naive CD4+ T cells sorted from blood. The receptors stem from a man aged 18 to 30 in good health. Each CDR3 is given with its conserved first and last residue. Fields, in order: clone size, V gene, J gene, D gene, CDR3 DNA, CDR3 protein. The D gene is left open where the match is weak. Clone size is shown for a subset of rows, as once, few, many or a class of expanded clone.

-	TRBV10-3	TRBJ1-1	-	TGTGCCATCAGTGGAGGCTTACTGAACACTGAAGCTTTCTTT	CAISGGLLNTEAFF
-	TRBV28	TRBJ1-1	TRBD1	TGTGCCAGCAGCATTAGACAGGGAATGAACACTGAAGCTTTCTTT	CASSIRQGMNTEAFF
-	TRBV7-2	TRBJ1-5	-	TGTGCCAGCAGCCCAGACACGACCTATCAGCCCCAGCATTTT	CASSPDTTYQPQHF
-	TRBV15	TRBJ1-6	-	TGTGCCACCAGCTGGGGGCCTAATTCACCCCTCCACTTT	CATSWGPNSPLHF
-	TRBV6-1	TRBJ2-7	-	TGTGCCAGCAGTGCGGTAAACGAGCAGTACTTC	CASSAVNEQYF
-	TRBV19	TRBJ2-1	TRBD1	TGTGCCAGTAGTATCGGGACAGGGATTAACTACAATGAGCAGTTCTTC	CASSIGTGINYNEQFF
-	TRBV10-3	TRBJ2-7	-	TGTGCCATCAGTGAGGGAGGTTCCCCTTACGAGCAGTACTTC	CAISEGGSPYEQYF
-	TRBV6-1	TRBJ1-1	TRBD1	TGTGCCAGCAGTGAAGGGGCAGGGGGCCCGAACACTGAAGCTTTCTTT	CASSEGAGGPNTEAFF
-	TRBV7-2	TRBJ2-1	-	TGTGCCAGCAGTTTTAGCGGAAGCTCCTACAATGAGCAGTTCTTC	CASSFSGSSYNEQFF
-	TRBV28	TRBJ2-7	TRBD2	TGTGGGTCGGGACTAGCGGGAGGATGGTACGAGCAGTACTTC	CGSGLAGGWYEQYF
-	TRBV2	TRBJ2-5	TRBD2	TGTGCCAGCATCGGGAGGGCCTTGGAGACCCAGTACTTC	CASIGRALETQYF
-	TRBV25-1	TRBJ2-3	-	TGTGCCAGCAGTGTCGCGGGCTCACAAAATACGCAGTATTTT	CASSVAGSQNTQYF
-	TRBV28	TRBJ1-2	-	TGTGCCAGCAGTTTATCAGAACATGGCTACACCTTC	CASSLSEHGYTF
-	TRBV29-1	TRBJ2-3	TRBD2	TGCAGCGTCCCCGGGACTAGCGGGGGGGATACGCAGTATTTT	CSVPGTSGGDTQYF
once	TRBV5-8	TRBJ1-6	-	TGTGCCAGCAGCTTTGGAGCTGCTAATTCACCCCTCCACTTT	CASSFGAANSPLHF
-	TRBV7-6	TRBJ2-1	TRBD2	TGTGCCAGCAGCTTACTCCTCCGGGAGGGTGGCAACAATGAGCAGTTCTTC	CASSLLLREGGNNEQFF
-	TRBV28	TRBJ2-1	-	TGTGCCAGCAGTTGGGTTCTGCTTGAGTACGAGCAGTTCTTC	CASSWVLLEYEQFF
-	TRBV28	TRBJ2-7	-	TGTGCCAGCAGCCTAAATGCCTACGAGCAGTACTTC	CASSLNAYEQYF
-	TRBV28	TRBJ1-6	TRBD1	TGTGCCAGCAGTAGGGGCGACAGGGGTAATTCACCCCTCCACTTT	CASSRGDRGNSPLHF
-	TRBV4-3	TRBJ2-3	TRBD2	TGCGCCAGCAGTCATCTAGCGGGAGGGGCAGATACGCAGTATTTT	CASSHLAGGADTQYF
-	TRBV2	TRBJ2-5	TRBD1	TGTGCCAGCAGTGAGAAGGGGGCACAAGAGACCCAGTACTTC	CASSEKGAQETQYF
-	TRBV29-1	TRBJ1-1	-	TGCAGCGCCGCCGAAACCATGAACACTGAAGCTTTCTTT	CSAAETMNTEAFF
-	TRBV2	TRBJ2-5	-	TGTGCCAGCAGTGATGGGGGAGAGACCCAGTACTTC	CASSDGGETQYF
few	TRBV18	TRBJ1-2	-	TGTGCCAGCTCACCACAGGCTAACTATGGCTACACCTTC	CASSPQANYGYTF
-	TRBV5-6	TRBJ2-7	TRBD1	TGTGCCAGCAGCTTGGGGGGACAGTTCTACGAGCAGTACTTC	CASSLGGQFYEQYF
-	TRBV25-1	TRBJ2-7	-	TGTGCCAGCAGTGAATGGGCAGGGGCCTACGAGCAGTACTTC	CASSEWAGAYEQYF
-	TRBV9	TRBJ2-4	TRBD1	TGTGCCAGCAGCCCAGAAGGGGGCAAGCTAAACATTCAGTACTTC	CASSPEGGKLNIQYF
once	TRBV29-1	TRBJ2-5	TRBD1	TGCAGCGTTGCGAGACAGGGGGCCGGAGAGACCCAGTACTTC	CSVARQGAGETQYF
-	TRBV4-1	TRBJ1-6	-	TGCGCCAGCAGCCAAGAGAGTGGTTACTCACCCCTCCACTTT	CASSQESGYSPLHF
once	TRBV7-9	TRBJ1-1	-	TGTGCCAGCAGCTTAGGGGCAGGGTCCGGTGAAGCTTTCTTT	CASSLGAGSGEAFF
few	TRBV2	TRBJ2-7	-	TGTGCCAGCAGCTTGACTTACAGGGCCGAGCAGTACTTC	CASSLTYRAEQYF
-	TRBV21-1	TRBJ2-7	-	TGTGCCAGCAGCGCTCGGCGGGACAGGGGGCGCGAGCAGTACTTC	CASSARRDRGREQYF
-	TRBV28	TRBJ2-5	-	TGTGCCAGCAGTTCGGCAGGGAGGGAGACCCAGTACTTC	CASSSAGRETQYF
-	TRBV28	TRBJ1-4	-	TGTGCCAGCAGTCACAGGGTTCACGAAAAACTGTTTTTT	CASSHRVHEKLFF
-	TRBV7-9	TRBJ2-3	-	TGTGCCGCTGGAGCCACAGATACGCAGTATTTT	CAAGATDTQYF
-	TRBV18	TRBJ1-6	-	TGTGCCAGCTCCCGAGAGGGAACGGTTGGTTCACCCCTCCACTTT	CASSREGTVGSPLHF
-	TRBV29-1	TRBJ2-7	-	TGCAGCGTTGTCTTTGGCTACGAGCAGTACTTC	CSVVFGYEQYF
few	TRBV7-6	TRBJ1-1	-	TGTGCCAGCAGCAACAGTCCTGTCACTGAAGCTTTCTTT	CASSNSPVTEAFF
-	TRBV5-1	TRBJ1-1	-	TGCGCCAGCAGCTTGGCCCCAGGGGTTGGGACTGAAGCTTTCTTT	CASSLAPGVGTEAFF
once	TRBV19	TRBJ2-2	-	TGTGCCAGTAGTATAATAGCAGAGTACACCGGGGAGCTGTTTTTT	CASSIIAEYTGELFF
-	TRBV7-2	TRBJ2-1	-	TGTGCCAGCAGCATCGGGACGATTGTCGTAGGTAATGAGCAGTTCTTC	CASSIGTIVVGNEQFF
-	TRBV18	TRBJ2-7	TRBD2	TGTGCCAGCTCACCACTTCCCCCCCCGGGCTCCGGGAGGGAGTACTTC	CASSPLPPPGSGREYF
-	TRBV5-4	TRBJ2-1	TRBD1	TGTGCCAGCAGCTTGGAAGTTTGGGACAGAGAGAATGAGCAGTTCTTC	CASSLEVWDRENEQFF
-	TRBV7-2	TRBJ1-4	-	TGTGCCAGCAGCTTAGCGGGGACTGATAATGAAAAACTGTTTTTT	CASSLAGTDNEKLFF
-	TRBV4-1	TRBJ1-1	TRBD1	TGCGCCAGCAGCCGATCAACAGGGGGGGTGGGCACTGAAGCTTTCTTT	CASSRSTGGVGTEAFF
few	TRBV9	TRBJ2-7	-	TGTGCCAGCAGCGTAGACGGGGCATCCTACGAGCAGTACTTC	CASSVDGASYEQYF
-	TRBV30	TRBJ2-6	TRBD1	TGTGCCTGGAGTGCGGTTCGTACTTGGGGACAGGACATCCTCTGGGCCAACGTCCTGACTTTC	CAWSAVRTWGQDILWANVLTF
-	TRBV6-5	TRBJ2-7	TRBD2	TGTGCCAGCAGTTACTCGTCCGGGACTAGCTCCTACGAGCAGTACTTC	CASSYSSGTSSYEQYF
-	TRBV6-1	TRBJ2-3	-	TGTGCCAGCAGTGCGAGCGGGAGCACAGATACGCAGTATTTT	CASSASGSTDTQYF
-	TRBV30	TRBJ1-5	-	TGTGCCTGGAGTGGGGAGGGTAACCCCGGTCAGCCCCAGCATTTT	CAWSGEGNPGQPQHF
few	TRBV6-5	TRBJ1-3	TRBD1	TGTGCCAGCAGTTACTCGCAGGTCGAGGGGGCCACCATATATTTT	CASSYSQVEGATIYF
-	TRBV5-1	TRBJ2-2	TRBD1	TGCGCCAGCAGCAGGGGGCCGAGCACCGGGGAGCTGTTTTTT	CASSRGPSTGELFF